This TCR beta chain was identified in a study of cytomegalovirus exposure and HLA in healthy donors. With regard to this clone: The antigen remains unidentified.

The study, taken as a whole, reports: Under in vitro conditions, a few CMV-associated chains were confirmed as specific for CMV antigens. Among TCR beta chains of equal frequency, HLA-associated ones were more clonally expanded in a later analysis.

The CDR3 contains 15 residues. V was clipped by 3 bases and J by 4 bases, with 13 bases between them. Germline-derived CDR1 and CDR2 are LNHDA and SQIVND (reference sequence). The PCR contained 60 Vbeta and 13 Jbeta primers. Sequenced by immunoSEQ multiplex PCR; TCRdb stores in-frame clones only, minus some. The data show over 100,000 clones, 77% seen once. The V and J genes are TRBV19 and TRBJ2-1, with D perhaps TRBD1 (6 bases). The sequencing sample was made of PBMCs. This TCR was sampled from a male donor in good health and CMV-seropositive. CDR3: CASSILGQRYNEQFF. DNA for the CDR3: TGTGCCAGTAGTATTCTTGGACAGAGATACAATGAGCAGTTCTTC.